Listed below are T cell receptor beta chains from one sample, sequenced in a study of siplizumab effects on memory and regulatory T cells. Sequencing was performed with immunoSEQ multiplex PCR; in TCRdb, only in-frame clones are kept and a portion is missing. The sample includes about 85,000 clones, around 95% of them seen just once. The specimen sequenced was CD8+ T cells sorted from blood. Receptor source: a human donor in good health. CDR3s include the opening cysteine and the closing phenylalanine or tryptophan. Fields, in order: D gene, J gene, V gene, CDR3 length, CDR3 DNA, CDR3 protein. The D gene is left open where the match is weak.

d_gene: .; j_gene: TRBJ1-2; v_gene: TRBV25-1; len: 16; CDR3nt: TGTGCCAGCAGTGAATTCACCGAGGGCAGGGCCTATGGCTACACCTTC; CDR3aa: CASSEFTEGRAYGYTF
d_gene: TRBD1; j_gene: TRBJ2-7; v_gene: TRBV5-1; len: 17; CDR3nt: TGCGCCAGCAGCTTGGCCCCGGAGGAGGACAGGGGGTACGAGCAGTACTTC; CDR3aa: CASSLAPEEDRGYEQYF
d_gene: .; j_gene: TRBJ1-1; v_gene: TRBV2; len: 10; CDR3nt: TGTGCCAGCTATAACACTGAAGCTTTCTTT; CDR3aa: CASYNTEAFF
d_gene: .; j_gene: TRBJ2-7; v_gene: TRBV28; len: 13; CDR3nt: TGTGCCAGCAGTCCAAATACCAGGGATGAGCAGTACTTC; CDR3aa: CASSPNTRDEQYF
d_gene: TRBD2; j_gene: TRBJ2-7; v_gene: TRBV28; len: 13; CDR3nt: TGTGCCAGCAGATATGGGGAGGGAACCGAGCAGTACTTC; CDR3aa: CASRYGEGTEQYF
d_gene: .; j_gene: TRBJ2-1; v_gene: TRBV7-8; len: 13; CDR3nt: TGTGCCAGCAGCCCAGGTCAGGCTGGTGAGCAGTTCTTC; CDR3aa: CASSPGQAGEQFF
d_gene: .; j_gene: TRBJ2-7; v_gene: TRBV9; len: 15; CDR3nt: TGTGCCAGCAGCGTAGATCCGGGGAGCTCCTACGAGCAGTACTTC; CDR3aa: CASSVDPGSSYEQYF
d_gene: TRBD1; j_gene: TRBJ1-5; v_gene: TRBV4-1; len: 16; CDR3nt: TGCGCCAGCAGCCACGGGGGACAGGGGGCTTATCAGCCCCAGCATTTT; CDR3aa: CASSHGGQGAYQPQHF
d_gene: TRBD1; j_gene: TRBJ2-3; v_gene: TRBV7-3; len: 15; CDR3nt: TGTGCCAGCAGCACCACAGGGGCCACCACAGATACGCAGTATTTT; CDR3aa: CASSTTGATTDTQYF
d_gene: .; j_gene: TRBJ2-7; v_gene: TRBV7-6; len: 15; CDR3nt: TGTGCCAGCAGCTCGGGGGACAGACATACCTACGAGCAGTACTTC; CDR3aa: CASSSGDRHTYEQYF
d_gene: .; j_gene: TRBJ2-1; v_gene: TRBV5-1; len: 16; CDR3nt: TGCGCCAGCAGCTTGAGTTCTGATTGGCGGAACAATGAGCAGTTCTTC; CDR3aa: CASSLSSDWRNNEQFF
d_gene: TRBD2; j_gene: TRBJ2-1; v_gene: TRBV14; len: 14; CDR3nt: TGTGCCAGCAGCCAAGGGACTAGCGGGAGGTATAAGTTCTTC; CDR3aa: CASSQGTSGRYKFF
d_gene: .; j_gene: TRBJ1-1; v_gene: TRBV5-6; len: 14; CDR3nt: TGTGCCAGCAGCTTGGCCGGGGGGCCGGCTGAAGCTTTCTTT; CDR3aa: CASSLAGGPAEAFF
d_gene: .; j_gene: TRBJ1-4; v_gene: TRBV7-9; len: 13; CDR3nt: TGTGCCAGCAGCCTACGAACCCATGAAAAACTGTTTTTT; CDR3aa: CASSLRTHEKLFF
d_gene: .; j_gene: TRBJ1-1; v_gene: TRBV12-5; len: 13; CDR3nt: TGTGCTAGTGGTTTGGGTCGGTACACTGAAGCTTTCTTT; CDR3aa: CASGLGRYTEAFF
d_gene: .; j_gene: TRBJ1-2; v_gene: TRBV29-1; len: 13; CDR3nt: TGCAGCGTCGAAGACAGGCCTAACTATGGCTACACCTTC; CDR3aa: CSVEDRPNYGYTF
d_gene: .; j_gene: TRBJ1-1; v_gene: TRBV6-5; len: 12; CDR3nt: TGTGCCAGCAGAGGGCTGGACACTGAAGCTTTCTTT; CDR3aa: CASRGLDTEAFF
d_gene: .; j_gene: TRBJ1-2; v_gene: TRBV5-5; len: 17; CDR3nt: TGTGCCAGCAACTACCGTAAGGGGGGGCGCATCAACTATGGCTACACCTTC; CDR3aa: CASNYRKGGRINYGYTF